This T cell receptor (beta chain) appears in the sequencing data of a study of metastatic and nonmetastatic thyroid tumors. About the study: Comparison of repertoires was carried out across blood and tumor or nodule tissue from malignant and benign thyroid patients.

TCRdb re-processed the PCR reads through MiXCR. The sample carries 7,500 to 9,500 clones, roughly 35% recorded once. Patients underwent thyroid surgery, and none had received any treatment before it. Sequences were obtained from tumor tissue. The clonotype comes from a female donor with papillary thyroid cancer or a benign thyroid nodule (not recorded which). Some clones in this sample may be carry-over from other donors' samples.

For the CDR3, the DNA is TGTGCGACAGGGGGCTATGGCTACACCTTC. This codes for CATGGYGYTF. The chain is built from TRBV12-3 or TRBV12-4 and TRBJ1-2; 9 nucleotides align to TRBD1. The CDR3 consists of 10 residues.